This TCR beta chain was identified in a study of T cell repertoires in cytomegalovirus infection. At least ten counts were recorded for this clonotype. Antigen specificity is unknown. The CDR3 extends over 15 amino acids. From germline, CDR1 is SEHNR and CDR2 FQNEAQ (reference sequence). Trimming took off 5 bases at V and 3 bases at J, with 14 bases between the two ends. Study results and caveats: CMV-specific TCR beta clonotypes restricted by HLA-C were the ones dominating the ex vivo response.

TCRdb re-derived calls from the reads in MiXCR, one entry per CDR3 protein. There are 60,000 to 75,000 distinct CDR3 sequences in the sample; more than 20% occur only once, and roughly 80% lies in the top ten. This sequence joins TRBV7-9 and TRBJ1-5, with D perhaps TRBD1 (5 bases). Sequenced material: PBMCs, sequenced either directly or after in vitro stimulation (not recorded which). The sequence derives from a human donor in good health (CMV status not recorded). Some clones in this sample may be carry-over from other donors' samples. DNA for the CDR3: TGTGCCAGCAGCATCACCGGGACGGACAATCAGCCCCAGCATTTT. This gives the protein CASSITGTDNQPQHF.